This T cell receptor beta chain was obtained from a study of cytomegalovirus exposure and HLA in healthy donors. Overall study findings and caveats: Cytomegalovirus association was assigned to more than 150 TCR beta chains. Most observed TCR sequences were rare, whereas some public TCRs were detected in many donors. A few CMV-associated chains were confirmed in vitro to be specific for CMV antigens.

A note on this clone: Its matching antigen is unknown.

Clones were read by immunoSEQ multiplex PCR, and TCRdb kept only the in-frame ones, dropping some. The data contain about 180,000 clones, around nine tenths of them singletons. The length of the CDR3 is 17 residues. Germline V CDR1 and CDR2: GTSNPN, SVGIG (reference sequence). V lost 2 bases and J lost 1; bases outside the gene matches: 11. The validation cohort, a group of 130 or so subjects, included the donors and was separate from the roughly 720-subject first cohort. The rearrangement uses TRBV30 and TRBJ2-5, with 9 bases that match TRBD1. The TCR sequence derives from a man younger than 30 in good health and CMV-seropositive. Sequenced material: PBMCs. CDR3: CAWSTQGAITSQETQYF. CDR3 coding DNA: TGTGCCTGGAGTACACAGGGGGCGATTACATCCCAAGAGACCCAGTACTTC.